This is a list of T cell receptor beta chains from one sample in a study of beta chain features in type 1 diabetes. The assay was immunoSEQ multiplex PCR, and TCRdb's table has in-frame clones only and misses some. The table records 100,000 to 150,000 clones, roughly 17% of them present only once. What was sequenced was central memory CD4+ T cells from blood. Every receptor here comes from a young man with type 1 diabetes. Both conserved end residues are part of each CDR3. Fields, in order: CDR3 DNA, CDR3 protein, V gene, D gene, clone size, J gene. D genes are given only for firm matches. Clone size is shown for a subset of rows, as once, few, many or a class of expanded clone.

DNA: TGTGCCAGCAGTAGGGCCCAAGAGACCCAGTACTTC
CDR3: CASSRAQETQYF
V: TRBV7-2
D: NA
size: few
J: TRBJ2-5

DNA: TGTGCCAGCAGTACCCAGGGTTTCCCTGAAGCTTTCTTT
CDR3: CASSTQGFPEAFF
V: TRBV5-6
D: NA
size: NA
J: TRBJ1-1

DNA: TGCGCCAGCAGCCAAACTAGCGGGACCCCCAATGAGCAGTTCTTC
CDR3: CASSQTSGTPNEQFF
V: TRBV5-1
D: TRBD2
size: NA
J: TRBJ2-1

DNA: TGCGCCAGCAGCTCGCCCGGGTTTGGGGAGCAGTACTTC
CDR3: CASSSPGFGEQYF
V: TRBV5-1
D: NA
size: few
J: TRBJ2-7

DNA: TGTGCCAGCAGTCCAACGGACAGTTACACTGAAGCTTTCTTT
CDR3: CASSPTDSYTEAFF
V: TRBV28
D: NA
size: few
J: TRBJ1-1

DNA: TGTGCCTGGAGTCCCACCGGCGTTCCCGAGCAGTACTTC
CDR3: CAWSPTGVPEQYF
V: TRBV30
D: NA
size: few
J: TRBJ2-7

DNA: TGTGCCATCAGCCCAGGGACTGGGGCCAACGTCCTGACTTTC
CDR3: CAISPGTGANVLTF
V: TRBV10-3
D: NA
size: few
J: TRBJ2-6

DNA: TGTGCCAGCAGCGGAGGTACAGGGAGAGAGACCCAGTACTTC
CDR3: CASSGGTGRETQYF
V: TRBV5-8
D: NA
size: few
J: TRBJ2-5

DNA: TGCGCCAGCAGCCAAGAGCCCTTTGGGGGATACGAGCAGTACTTC
CDR3: CASSQEPFGGYEQYF
V: TRBV4-3
D: NA
size: NA
J: TRBJ2-7

DNA: TGCAGTGCGCGCCAAGAGACCCAGTACTTC
CDR3: CSARQETQYF
V: TRBV20-1
D: NA
size: NA
J: TRBJ2-5

DNA: TGTGCCAGCAGCGTAGAGGAGGCTAGAAGGTACGAGCAGTACTTC
CDR3: CASSVEEARRYEQYF
V: TRBV7-9
D: NA
size: few
J: TRBJ2-7

DNA: TGTGCCAGCAGCGATGGCAGGACCTACGAGCAGTACTTC
CDR3: CASSDGRTYEQYF
V: TRBV11-2
D: NA
size: NA
J: TRBJ2-7

DNA: TGTGCCAGCAGTGCCCAGGGGATCCAAGAGACCCAGTACTTC
CDR3: CASSAQGIQETQYF
V: TRBV6-6
D: NA
size: few
J: TRBJ2-5

DNA: TGTGCCAGCAGCTTAGGCCCCACACAGACTCACAACTATGGCTACACCTTC
CDR3: CASSLGPTQTHNYGYTF
V: TRBV11-2
D: NA
size: few
J: TRBJ1-2

DNA: TGTGCCAGCTCACCGGTCCCCCAGGGCTCTGGGGCCAACGTCCTGACTTTC
CDR3: CASSPVPQGSGANVLTF
V: TRBV18
D: NA
size: NA
J: TRBJ2-6

DNA: TGTGCCTGGGGGGAGGTTCAAGAGACCCAGTACTTC
CDR3: CAWGEVQETQYF
V: TRBV30
D: NA
size: NA
J: TRBJ2-5

DNA: TGTGCCTGGAGTGTCGTGTGGGACTACGAGCAGTACTTC
CDR3: CAWSVVWDYEQYF
V: TRBV30
D: NA
size: many
J: TRBJ2-7

DNA: TGTGCCAGCAGGAGACAGGTCTCCTACGAGCAGTACTTC
CDR3: CASRRQVSYEQYF
V: TRBV6-5
D: NA
size: few
J: TRBJ2-7